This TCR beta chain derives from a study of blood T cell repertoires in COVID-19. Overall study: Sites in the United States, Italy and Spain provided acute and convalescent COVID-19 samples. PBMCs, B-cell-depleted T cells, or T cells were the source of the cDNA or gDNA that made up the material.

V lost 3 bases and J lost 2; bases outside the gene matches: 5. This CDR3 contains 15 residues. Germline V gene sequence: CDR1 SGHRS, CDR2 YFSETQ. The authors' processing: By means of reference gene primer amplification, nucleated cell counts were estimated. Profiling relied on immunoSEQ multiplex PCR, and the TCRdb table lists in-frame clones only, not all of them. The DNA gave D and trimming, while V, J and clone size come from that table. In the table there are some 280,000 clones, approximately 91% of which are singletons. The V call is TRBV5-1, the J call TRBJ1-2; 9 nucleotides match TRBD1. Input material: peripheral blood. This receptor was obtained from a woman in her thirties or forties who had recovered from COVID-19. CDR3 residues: CASSSRQGGNYGYTF. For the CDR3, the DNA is TGCGCCAGCAGCTCGAGACAGGGGGGGAACTATGGCTACACCTTC.